The clone carrying this T cell receptor (beta chain) has just a few counts. Its matching antigen is unknown. Bulk TCR library preparation followed previously described methods with listed TCR primers. MiXCR, run by TCRdb on the PCR reads, gives a single entry per CDR3 protein. The table records some 70,000 distinct CDR3 sequences, 15% to 20% of them present only once. Based on a CD8+CD4-CCR7+CD45RA+ profile, naive CD8 T cells were sorted. CDR1 and CDR2 from the germline V gene are SGDLS and YYNGEE. This CDR3 region has 15 residues. V was pared by 4 bases and J by 6 bases, with 20 bases between. The source of the sample is a study of molecular identifiers for immune sequencing clone quantification. Findings of the study overall: For highly expanded clones, sizes could be underestimated when identical TCR molecules share a barcode. Naive cells had under 1% of molecules in clones above 20 RNA copies, effectors over 97%.

The receptor was isolated from a human donor in good health. Some libraries in this study had Jurkat cell RNA spiked in. Sequencing was carried out using naive CD8+ T cells from blood, with Jurkat cell RNA spiked in. Subset specified: FACS-sorted CD8+CD4-CCR7+CD45RA+ naive T cells. J is TRBJ2-7 and V is TRBV9, with D tentatively TRBD1 (6 bases). The CDR3 sequence is CASSPRAGVLGEQYF. Here the CDR3 DNA reads TGTGCCAGCAGCCCCCGCGCAGGGGTTCTTGGCGAGCAGTACTTC. The full variable domain, its missing parts supplied by reference TRBV9 and TRBJ2-7, is DSGVTQTPKHLITATGQRVTLRCSPRSGDLSVYWYQQSLDQGLQFLIQYYNGEERAKGNILERFSAQQFPDLHSELNLSSLELGDSALYFCASSPRAGVLGEQYFGPGTRLTVT.